Listed below are T cell receptor beta chains from one sample, sequenced in a study of OX40 agonist ivuxolimab in advanced cancers. Produced via immunoSEQ multiplex PCR; TCRdb's table is partial and in-frame only. This table holds approximately 43,000 clones, roughly nine tenths found once. This specimen consisted of CD4+ or CD8+ T cells sorted from blood, obtained in a trial of the OX40 agonist ivuxolimab. These receptors came from an adult with an advanced solid tumor such as melanoma, head and neck, liver or kidney cancer. Both conserved end residues are part of each CDR3. Fields, in order: J gene, D gene, clone size, V gene, CDR3 protein, CDR3 DNA. A D gene is named only where the DNA matches it firmly. Clone size is shown for a subset of rows, as once, few, many or a class of expanded clone.

j_call: TRBJ1-3
d_call: TRBD1
clone_size: once
v_call: TRBV6-1
cdr3_aa: CASSEGTARNTIYF
cdr3_nt: TGTGCCAGCAGTGAGGGGACAGCCCGAAACACCATATATTTT

j_call: TRBJ2-5
d_call: NA
clone_size: NA
v_call: TRBV5-1
cdr3_aa: CASSSELETQYF
cdr3_nt: TGCGCCAGCAGCTCGGAGTTGGAGACCCAGTACTTC

j_call: TRBJ1-1
d_call: NA
clone_size: NA
v_call: TRBV5-1
cdr3_aa: CASRDGWVNTEAFF
cdr3_nt: TGCGCCAGTAGGGATGGGTGGGTGAACACTGAAGCTTTCTTT

j_call: TRBJ2-1
d_call: TRBD2
clone_size: few
v_call: TRBV7-8
cdr3_aa: CASSLILGLAGVYNEQFF
cdr3_nt: TGTGCCAGCAGCTTAATCCTGGGACTAGCGGGGGTCTACAATGAGCAGTTCTTC

j_call: TRBJ1-2
d_call: NA
clone_size: once
v_call: TRBV7-2
cdr3_aa: CASSFMASDYGYTF
cdr3_nt: TGTGCCAGCAGCTTTATGGCGTCAGACTATGGCTACACCTTC

j_call: TRBJ1-2
d_call: NA
clone_size: NA
v_call: TRBV2
cdr3_aa: CASTSFGVGRGYTF
cdr3_nt: TGTGCCAGCACCTCCTTCGGGGTGGGGCGTGGCTACACCTTC

j_call: TRBJ1-2
d_call: NA
clone_size: NA
v_call: TRBV18
cdr3_aa: CASSPIGRQPYGYTF
cdr3_nt: TGTGCCAGCTCACCAATTGGACGGCAACCCTATGGCTACACCTTC

j_call: TRBJ2-5
d_call: NA
clone_size: NA
v_call: TRBV5-1
cdr3_aa: CASSPQSGGQETQYF
cdr3_nt: TGCGCCAGCAGCCCCCAGTCCGGGGGTCAAGAGACCCAGTACTTC

j_call: TRBJ1-5
d_call: NA
clone_size: NA
v_call: TRBV21-1
cdr3_aa: CAGVDSKLSNQPQHF
cdr3_nt: TGTGCCGGGGTCGACAGCAAGCTCAGCAATCAGCCCCAGCATTTT

j_call: TRBJ2-2
d_call: NA
clone_size: NA
v_call: TRBV10-3
cdr3_aa: CAISGRQLNTGELFF
cdr3_nt: TGTGCCATCAGTGGCCGACAGCTGAACACCGGGGAGCTGTTTTTT

j_call: TRBJ1-5
d_call: NA
clone_size: NA
v_call: TRBV30
cdr3_aa: CAWSRDKNQPQHF
cdr3_nt: TGTGCCTGGAGCCGGGACAAAAATCAGCCCCAGCATTTT

j_call: TRBJ2-2
d_call: NA
clone_size: NA
v_call: TRBV7-3
cdr3_aa: CASSLNRPQNTGELFF
cdr3_nt: TGTGCCAGCAGCTTAAATCGGCCACAGAACACCGGGGAGCTGTTTTTT

j_call: TRBJ2-3
d_call: NA
clone_size: NA
v_call: TRBV30
cdr3_aa: CAWSKAPDTQYF
cdr3_nt: TGTGCCTGGAGTAAGGCCCCAGATACGCAGTATTTT

j_call: TRBJ2-2
d_call: NA
clone_size: NA
v_call: TRBV11-2
cdr3_aa: CASSLVRARAGELFF
cdr3_nt: TGTGCCAGCAGCTTAGTCAGGGCCAGGGCCGGGGAGCTGTTTTTT

j_call: TRBJ2-6
d_call: NA
clone_size: NA
v_call: TRBV7-3
cdr3_aa: CASSSAVSGANVLTF
cdr3_nt: TGTGCCAGCAGCTCAGCAGTTTCTGGGGCCAACGTCCTGACTTTC

j_call: TRBJ1-3
d_call: TRBD1
clone_size: NA
v_call: TRBV5-4
cdr3_aa: CASSPGQVGNTIYF
cdr3_nt: TGTGCCAGCAGCCCAGGACAGGTTGGAAACACCATATATTTT

j_call: TRBJ1-1
d_call: NA
clone_size: NA
v_call: TRBV27
cdr3_aa: CASKPQEIGAEAFF
cdr3_nt: TGTGCCAGCAAGCCACAGGAGATTGGCGCTGAAGCTTTCTTT

j_call: TRBJ2-1
d_call: TRBD2
clone_size: NA
v_call: TRBV7-2
cdr3_aa: CASSLARTSGGYNEQFF
cdr3_nt: TGTGCCAGCAGCTTAGCCCGGACTAGCGGGGGATACAATGAGCAGTTCTTC

j_call: TRBJ1-2
d_call: NA
clone_size: few
v_call: TRBV5-6
cdr3_aa: CASSFFVTVYGYTF
cdr3_nt: TGTGCCAGCAGCTTCTTTGTCACTGTCTATGGCTACACCTTC

j_call: TRBJ1-4
d_call: NA
clone_size: NA
v_call: TRBV19
cdr3_aa: CASSIGISNEKLFF
cdr3_nt: TGTGCCAGTAGTATAGGTATATCTAATGAAAAACTGTTTTTT

j_call: TRBJ1-3
d_call: NA
clone_size: NA
v_call: TRBV6-5
cdr3_aa: CASSPRDNSGNTIYF
cdr3_nt: TGTGCCAGCAGTCCCCGGGACAACTCTGGAAACACCATATATTTT

j_call: TRBJ2-7
d_call: TRBD1
clone_size: once
v_call: TRBV7-2
cdr3_aa: CASSTSWDSSYEQYF
cdr3_nt: TGTGCCAGCAGCACCAGTTGGGACAGCTCCTACGAGCAGTACTTC

j_call: TRBJ2-3
d_call: TRBD1
clone_size: NA
v_call: TRBV10-3
cdr3_aa: CAISDPDRGVEDTQYF
cdr3_nt: TGTGCCATCAGTGACCCGGACAGGGGAGTTGAAGATACGCAGTATTTT

j_call: TRBJ2-1
d_call: NA
clone_size: NA
v_call: TRBV6-1
cdr3_aa: CASSPREDEQFF
cdr3_nt: TGTGCCAGCAGTCCTAGGGAGGATGAGCAGTTCTTC

j_call: TRBJ1-1
d_call: NA
clone_size: NA
v_call: TRBV19
cdr3_aa: CASSISRLMNTEAFF
cdr3_nt: TGTGCCAGTAGTATTTCGCGTCTAATGAACACTGAAGCTTTCTTT

j_call: TRBJ1-3
d_call: NA
clone_size: NA
v_call: TRBV9
cdr3_aa: CASSGTSSGNTIYF
cdr3_nt: TGTGCCAGCAGCGGGACCTCCTCTGGAAACACCATATATTTT

j_call: TRBJ2-5
d_call: TRBD2
clone_size: NA
v_call: TRBV11-2
cdr3_aa: CASSLDRRGGHETQYF
cdr3_nt: TGTGCCAGCAGCTTAGACCGACGGGGGGGCCATGAGACCCAGTACTTC

j_call: TRBJ2-1
d_call: NA
clone_size: NA
v_call: TRBV19
cdr3_aa: CASSGQRRYNEQFF
cdr3_nt: TGTGCCAGTAGTGGACAACGGAGGTACAATGAGCAGTTCTTC

j_call: TRBJ2-7
d_call: TRBD2
clone_size: NA
v_call: TRBV9
cdr3_aa: CASSPQRGPSYEQYF
cdr3_nt: TGTGCCAGCAGCCCCCAGCGGGGGCCCTCCTACGAGCAGTACTTC